This T cell receptor beta chain emerged from a study of blood T cells in healthy people across ages. As to this clonotype: What it recognizes is unknown. A read error may account for a junction end that differs from germline.

Findings of the study overall: Correlation between TCR beta diversity and naive T cell percentage was strong. Donors of long life had a larger count of naive CD4+ cells and greater diversity than aged donors.

PCR was performed a second time for about 6 to 12 cycles using a sample-barcoded 5' primer and a J-beta primer mix. TCRdb reprocessed the 5' RACE reads via MiXCR and lists one record per CDR3 protein. The table includes about 780,000 distinct CDR3 sequences, around 50% detected once. The CDR3 extends over 12 amino acids. Germline V gene lookup returns CDR1 MNHEY and CDR2 SVGAGI. Donors gave roughly 10 milliliters of peripheral blood apiece. The TCR sequence derives from a man older than 75 in good health. Sequenced: blood. The rearrangement joins TRBV6-5 to TRBJ2-7; D possibly corresponds to TRBD2 (5 bases). The end of the DNA fits TRBJ2-5 better, so the J call may be wrong. As DNA, the CDR3 is TGTGCCAGCAGAGCGGCCCAAGGGACCCAGTACTTC. As protein: CASRAAQGTQYF.